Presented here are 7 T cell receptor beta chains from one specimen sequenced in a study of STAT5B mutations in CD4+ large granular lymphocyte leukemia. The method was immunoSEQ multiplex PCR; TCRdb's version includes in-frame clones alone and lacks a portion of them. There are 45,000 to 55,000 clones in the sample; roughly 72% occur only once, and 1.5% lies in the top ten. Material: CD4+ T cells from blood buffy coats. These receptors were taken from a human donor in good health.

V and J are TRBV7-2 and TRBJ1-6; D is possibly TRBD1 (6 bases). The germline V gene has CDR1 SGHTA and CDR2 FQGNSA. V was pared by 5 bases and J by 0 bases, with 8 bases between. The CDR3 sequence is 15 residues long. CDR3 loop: CASSPGASYNSPLHF. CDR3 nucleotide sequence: TGTGCCAGCAGCCCGGGGGCCTCCTATAATTCACCCCTCCACTTT.

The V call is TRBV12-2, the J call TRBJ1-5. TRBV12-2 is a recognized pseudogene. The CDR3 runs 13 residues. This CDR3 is CASRQDRRQPQHF. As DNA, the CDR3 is TGTGCAAGTCGCCAAGACCGGAGGCAGCCCCAGCATTTT.

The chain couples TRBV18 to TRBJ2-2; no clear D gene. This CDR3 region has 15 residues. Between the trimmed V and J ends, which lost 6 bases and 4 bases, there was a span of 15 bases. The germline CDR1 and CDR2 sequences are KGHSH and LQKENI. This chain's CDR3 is CASSAQYSVTGELFF. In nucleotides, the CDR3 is TGTGCCAGCTCGGCGCAGTATTCGGTCACCGGGGAGCTGTTTTTT.

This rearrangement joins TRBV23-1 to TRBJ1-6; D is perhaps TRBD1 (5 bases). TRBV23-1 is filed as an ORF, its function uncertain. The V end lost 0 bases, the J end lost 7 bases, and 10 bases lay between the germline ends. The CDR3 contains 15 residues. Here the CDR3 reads CASSQSQGLNSPLHF. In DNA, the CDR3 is TGCGCCAGCAGTCAATCCCAGGGACTGAATTCACCCCTCCACTTT.

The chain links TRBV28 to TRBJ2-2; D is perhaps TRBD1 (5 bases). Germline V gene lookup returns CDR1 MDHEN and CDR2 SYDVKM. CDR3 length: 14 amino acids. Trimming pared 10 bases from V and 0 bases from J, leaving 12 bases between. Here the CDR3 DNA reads TGTGCCACCCAGGGAATCGCGAACACCGGGGAGCTGTTTTTT. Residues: CATQGIANTGELFF.

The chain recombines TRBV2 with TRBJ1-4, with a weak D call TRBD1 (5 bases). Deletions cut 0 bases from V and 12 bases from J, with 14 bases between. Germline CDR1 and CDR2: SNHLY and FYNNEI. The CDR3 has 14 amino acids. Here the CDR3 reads CASSEAGAYGELFF. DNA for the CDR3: TGTGCCAGCAGTGAAGCAGGGGCTTACGGAGAACTGTTTTTT.

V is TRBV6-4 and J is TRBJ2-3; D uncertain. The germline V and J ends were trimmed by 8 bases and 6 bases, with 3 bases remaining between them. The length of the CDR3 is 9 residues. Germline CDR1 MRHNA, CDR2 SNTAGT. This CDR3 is CASGDTQYF. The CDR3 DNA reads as TGTGCCAGCGGGGATACGCAGTATTTT.